This T cell receptor beta chain emerged from a study of T cells after yellow fever vaccination. A single record per CDR3 protein comes from TCRdb applying MiXCR to the 5' RACE reads. The sample records more than 95,000 distinct CDR3 sequences, 13% to 15% being singletons. The V gene lost 4 bases and the J gene lost 3 bases, with 9 bases spanning the gap. Germline CDR1 reads MNHEY; CDR2 reads SMNVEV (reference sequence). The CDR3 totals 13 residues. This clonotype was obtained from a man aged 18-30 years who received the YFV17D yellow fever vaccine. The chain joins TRBV27 to TRBJ1-1; a possible D gene is TRBD1 (6 bases). The sequences come from CD8+ T cells sorted from PBMCs, collected 5 days after the yellow fever booster vaccination. The chain's CDR3 is CASSSGGYTEAFF. The CDR3 DNA sequence: TGTGCCAGCAGTTCTGGGGGCTACACTGAAGCTTTCTTT.